This T cell receptor (beta chain) was documented in a study of shared clonotypes between healthy human individuals. Points from the study as a whole: Relative to clonotypes present in all four donors, those not shared had lower generation probabilities. The naive CD4 repertoires of a few donors were compared, and approximately 4.7% of clonotypes were shared. Donors were few, which limited the genetic and exposure-history diversity represented.

For this clone: Antigen unknown.

Method: immunoSEQ multiplex PCR; TCRdb's copy keeps in-frame clones and lacks some. The sample contains more than 1.2 million clones, 98% of which appear only once. Sequenced input: naive CD4+ T cells sorted from blood. The subset was: CD45RA+ positively selected. The receptor comes from a man aged 25-45 years in good health.

The DNA of the CDR3 is TGTGCCAGCAGCGCTCCGGGACAGGGGCTTGAAAAACTGTTTTTT. Its translation is CASSAPGQGLEKLFF. V and J are TRBV9 and TRBJ1-4, with 10 positions matching TRBD1. The CDR3 sequence is 15 residues long. V shed 3 bases and J 7 bases; nucleotides not matched to a gene: 6. CDR1 is SGDLS and CDR2 is YYNGEE in the germline V gene.